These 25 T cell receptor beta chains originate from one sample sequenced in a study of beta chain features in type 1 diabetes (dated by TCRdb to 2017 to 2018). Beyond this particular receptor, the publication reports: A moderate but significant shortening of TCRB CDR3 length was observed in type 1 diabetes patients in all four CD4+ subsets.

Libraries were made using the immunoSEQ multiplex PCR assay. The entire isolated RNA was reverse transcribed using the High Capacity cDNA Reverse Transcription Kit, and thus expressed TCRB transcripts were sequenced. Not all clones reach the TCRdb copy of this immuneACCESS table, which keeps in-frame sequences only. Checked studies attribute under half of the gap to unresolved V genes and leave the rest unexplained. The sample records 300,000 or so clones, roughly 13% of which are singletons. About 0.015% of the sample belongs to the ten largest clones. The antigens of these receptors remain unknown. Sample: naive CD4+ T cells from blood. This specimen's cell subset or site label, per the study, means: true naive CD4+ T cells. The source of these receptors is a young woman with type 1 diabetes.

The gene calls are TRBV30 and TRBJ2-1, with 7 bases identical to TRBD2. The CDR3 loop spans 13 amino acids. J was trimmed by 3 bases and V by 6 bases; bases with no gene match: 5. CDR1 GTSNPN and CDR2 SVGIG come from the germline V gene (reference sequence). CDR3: CACDPGGYNEQFF. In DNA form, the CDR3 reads TGTGCCTGTGACCCGGGGGGCTACAATGAGCAGTTCTTC.

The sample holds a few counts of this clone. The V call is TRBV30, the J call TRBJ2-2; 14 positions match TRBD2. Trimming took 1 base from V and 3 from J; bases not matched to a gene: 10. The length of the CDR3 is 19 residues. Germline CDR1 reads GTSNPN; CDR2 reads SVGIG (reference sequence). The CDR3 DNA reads TGTGCCTGGAGTGGAGGGACTAGCGGGAGTTTGTCAGACACCGGGGAGCTGTTTTTT. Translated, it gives CAWSGGTSGSLSDTGELFF.

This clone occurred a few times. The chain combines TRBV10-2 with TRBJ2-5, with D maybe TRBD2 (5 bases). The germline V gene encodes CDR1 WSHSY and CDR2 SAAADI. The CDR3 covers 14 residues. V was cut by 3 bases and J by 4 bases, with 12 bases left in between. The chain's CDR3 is CASSDTGSRETQYF. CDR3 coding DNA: TGCGCCAGCAGTGATACGGGGAGCCGAGAGACCCAGTACTTC.

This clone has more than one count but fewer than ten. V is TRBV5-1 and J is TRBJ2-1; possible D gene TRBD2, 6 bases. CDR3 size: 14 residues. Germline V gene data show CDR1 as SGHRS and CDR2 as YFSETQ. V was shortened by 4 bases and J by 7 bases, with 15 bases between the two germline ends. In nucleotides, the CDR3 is TGCGCCAGCAGCCCTGGCTACGCGGGGAATGAGCAGTTCTTC. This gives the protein CASSPGYAGNEQFF.

The CDR3 DNA follows: TGTGCCAGCAGCGCCGCAGGGTCACAAACCTACGAGCAGTACTTC. It encodes CASSAAGSQTYEQYF. J is TRBJ2-7 and V is TRBV7-2, with a possible D match to TRBD1 (5 bases). V was shortened by 5 bases and J by 2 bases, with 16 bases between the two germline ends. The CDR3 totals 15 residues. Germline V lookup: CDR1 SGHTA, CDR2 FQGNSA.

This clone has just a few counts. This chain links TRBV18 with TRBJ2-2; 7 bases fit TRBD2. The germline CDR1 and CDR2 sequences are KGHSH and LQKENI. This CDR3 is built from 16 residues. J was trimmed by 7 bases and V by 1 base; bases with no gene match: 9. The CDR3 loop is CASSPLSAGVDGELFF. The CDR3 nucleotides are TGTGCCAGCTCACCACTGTCGGCGGGAGTGGACGGGGAGCTGTTTTTT.

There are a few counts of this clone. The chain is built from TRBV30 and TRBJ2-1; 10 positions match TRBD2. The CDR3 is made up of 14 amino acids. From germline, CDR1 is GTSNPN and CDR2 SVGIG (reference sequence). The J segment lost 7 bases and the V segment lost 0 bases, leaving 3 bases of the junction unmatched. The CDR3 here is CAWSVRAGGNEQFF. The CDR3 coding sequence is TGTGCCTGGAGTGTACGAGCGGGAGGGAATGAGCAGTTCTTC.

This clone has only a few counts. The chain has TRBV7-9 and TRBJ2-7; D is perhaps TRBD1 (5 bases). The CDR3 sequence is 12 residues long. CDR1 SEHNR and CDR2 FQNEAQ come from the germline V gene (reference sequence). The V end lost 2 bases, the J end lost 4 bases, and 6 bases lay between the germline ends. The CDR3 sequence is CASSLSGYEQYF. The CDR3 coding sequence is TGTGCCAGCAGCTTATCAGGGTACGAGCAGTACTTC.

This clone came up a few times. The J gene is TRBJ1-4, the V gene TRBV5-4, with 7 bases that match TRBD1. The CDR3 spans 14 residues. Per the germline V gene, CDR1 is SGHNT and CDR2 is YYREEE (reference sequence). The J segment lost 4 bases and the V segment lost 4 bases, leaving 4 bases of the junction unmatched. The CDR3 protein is CASSPDRNNEKLFF. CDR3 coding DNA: TGTGCCAGCAGCCCGGACAGGAATAATGAAAAACTGTTTTTT.

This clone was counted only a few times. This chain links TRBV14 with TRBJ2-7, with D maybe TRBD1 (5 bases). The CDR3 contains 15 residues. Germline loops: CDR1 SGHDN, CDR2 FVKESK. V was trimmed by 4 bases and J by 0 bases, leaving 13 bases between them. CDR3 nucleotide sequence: TGTGCCAGCAGCCTAACAGGTAGTCTCTCCTACGAGCAGTACTTC. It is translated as CASSLTGSLSYEQYF.

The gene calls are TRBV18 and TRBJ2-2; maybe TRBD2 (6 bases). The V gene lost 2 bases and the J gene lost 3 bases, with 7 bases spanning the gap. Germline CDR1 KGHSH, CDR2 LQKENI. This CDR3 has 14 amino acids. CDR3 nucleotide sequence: TGTGCCAGCTCACCAAGACTAGACACCGGGGAGCTGTTTTTT. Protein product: CASSPRLDTGELFF.

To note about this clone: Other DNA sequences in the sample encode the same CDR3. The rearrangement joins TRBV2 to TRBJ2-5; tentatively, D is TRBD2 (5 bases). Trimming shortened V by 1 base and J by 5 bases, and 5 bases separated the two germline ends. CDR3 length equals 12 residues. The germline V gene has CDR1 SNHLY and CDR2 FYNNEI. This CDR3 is CASSEGGETQYF. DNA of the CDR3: TGTGCCAGCAGTGAAGGCGGGGAGACCCAGTACTTC.

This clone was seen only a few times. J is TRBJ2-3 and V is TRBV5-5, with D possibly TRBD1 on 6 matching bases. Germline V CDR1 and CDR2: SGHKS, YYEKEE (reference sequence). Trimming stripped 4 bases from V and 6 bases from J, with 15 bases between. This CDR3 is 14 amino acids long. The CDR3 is CASSRIQGQDTQYF. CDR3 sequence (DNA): TGTGCCAGCAGCCGAATACAGGGTCAGGATACGCAGTATTTT.

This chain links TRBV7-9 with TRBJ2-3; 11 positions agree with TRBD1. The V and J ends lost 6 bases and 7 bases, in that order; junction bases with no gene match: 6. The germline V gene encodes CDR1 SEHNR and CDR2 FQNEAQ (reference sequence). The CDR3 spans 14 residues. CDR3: CASSFGQGAYTQYF. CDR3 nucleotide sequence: TGTGCCAGCAGTTTCGGACAGGGGGCATATACGCAGTATTTT.

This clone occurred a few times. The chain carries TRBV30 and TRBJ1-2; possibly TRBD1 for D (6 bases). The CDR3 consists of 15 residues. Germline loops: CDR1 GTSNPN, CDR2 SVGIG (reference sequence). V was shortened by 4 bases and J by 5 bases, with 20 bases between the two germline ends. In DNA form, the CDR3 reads TGTGCCTGGATTCTAACAACAGGGCCTGGGTATGGCTACACCTTC. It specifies CAWILTTGPGYGYTF.

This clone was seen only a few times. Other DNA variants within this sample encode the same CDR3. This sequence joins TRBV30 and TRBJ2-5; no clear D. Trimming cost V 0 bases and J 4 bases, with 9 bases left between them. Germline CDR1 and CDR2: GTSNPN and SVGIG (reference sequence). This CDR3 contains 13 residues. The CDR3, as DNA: TGTGCCTGGAGTGTGGGCAGCCGAGAGACCCAGTACTTC. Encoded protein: CAWSVGSRETQYF.

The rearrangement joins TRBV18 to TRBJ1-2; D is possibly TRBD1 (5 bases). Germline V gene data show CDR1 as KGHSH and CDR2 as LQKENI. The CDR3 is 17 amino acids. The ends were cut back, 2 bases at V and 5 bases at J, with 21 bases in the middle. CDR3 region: CASSPAGRANPNYGYTF. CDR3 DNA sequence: TGTGCCAGCTCACCAGCTGGCAGGGCCAACCCAAATTATGGCTACACCTTC.

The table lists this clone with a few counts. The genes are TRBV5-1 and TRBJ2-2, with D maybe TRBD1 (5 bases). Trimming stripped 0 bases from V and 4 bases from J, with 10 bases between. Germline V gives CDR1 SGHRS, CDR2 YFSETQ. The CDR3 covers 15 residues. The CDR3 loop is CASSLGQGITGELFF. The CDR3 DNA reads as TGCGCCAGCAGCTTGGGGCAGGGTATCACCGGGGAGCTGTTTTTT.

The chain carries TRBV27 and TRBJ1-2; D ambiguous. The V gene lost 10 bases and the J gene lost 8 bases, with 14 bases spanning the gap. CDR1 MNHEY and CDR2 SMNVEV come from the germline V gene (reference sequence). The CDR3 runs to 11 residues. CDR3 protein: CATRQYLGYTF. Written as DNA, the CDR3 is TGTGCCACCCGACAATACCTCGGCTACACCTTC.

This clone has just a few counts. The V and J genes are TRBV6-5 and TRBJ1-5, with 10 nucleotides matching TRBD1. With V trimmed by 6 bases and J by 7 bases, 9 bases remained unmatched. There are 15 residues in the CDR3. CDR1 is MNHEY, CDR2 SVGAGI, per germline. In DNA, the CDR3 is TGTGCCAGCAGCTCAAGACAGGGGGCAAGGCAGCCCCAGCATTTT. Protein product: CASSSRQGARQPQHF.

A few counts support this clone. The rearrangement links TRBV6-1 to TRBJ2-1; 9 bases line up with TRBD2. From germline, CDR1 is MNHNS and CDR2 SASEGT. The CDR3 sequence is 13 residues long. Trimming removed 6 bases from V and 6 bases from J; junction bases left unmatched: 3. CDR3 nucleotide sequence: TGTGCCAGCAGACTAGCGGGCGGCAATGAGCAGTTCTTC. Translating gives CASRLAGGNEQFF.

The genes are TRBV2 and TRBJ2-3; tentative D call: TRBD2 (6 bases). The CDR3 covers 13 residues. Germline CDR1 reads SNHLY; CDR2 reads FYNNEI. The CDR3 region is CAGAGFITDTQYF. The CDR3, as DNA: TGTGCTGGGGCGGGGTTTATCACAGATACGCAGTATTTT.

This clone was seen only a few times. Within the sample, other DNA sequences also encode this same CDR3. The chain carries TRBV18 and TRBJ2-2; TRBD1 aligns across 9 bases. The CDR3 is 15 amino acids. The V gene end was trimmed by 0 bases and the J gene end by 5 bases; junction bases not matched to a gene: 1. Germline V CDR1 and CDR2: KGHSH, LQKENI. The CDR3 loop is CASSPPGQGTGELFF. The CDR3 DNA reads TGTGCCAGCTCACCACCCGGACAGGGGACCGGGGAGCTGTTTTTT. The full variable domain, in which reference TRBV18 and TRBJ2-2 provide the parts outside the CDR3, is NAGVMQNPRHLVRRRGQEARLRCSPMKGHSHVYWYRQLPEEGLKFMVYLQKENIIDESGMPKERFSAEFPKEGPSILRIQQVVRGDSAAYFCASSPPGQGTGELFFGEGSRLTVL.

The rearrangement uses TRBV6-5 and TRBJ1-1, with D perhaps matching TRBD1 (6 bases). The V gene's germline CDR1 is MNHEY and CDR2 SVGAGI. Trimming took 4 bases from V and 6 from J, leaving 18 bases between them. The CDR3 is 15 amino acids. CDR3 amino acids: CASSFLRGRSPEAFF. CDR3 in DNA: TGTGCCAGCAGTTTTCTCAGGGGAAGGAGCCCTGAAGCTTTCTTT.

The CDR3 DNA sequence: TGTGCCAGCAGCGCCCTAGGAGGGCCCTACGAGCAGTACGTC. Translation: CASSALGGPYEQYV. The chain employs TRBV2 and TRBJ2-7, with a weak D call TRBD2 (6 bases). There are 14 residues in the CDR3. Germline CDR1 SNHLY, CDR2 FYNNEI. V lost 6 bases to trimming and J lost 2 bases, with 14 bases between them.